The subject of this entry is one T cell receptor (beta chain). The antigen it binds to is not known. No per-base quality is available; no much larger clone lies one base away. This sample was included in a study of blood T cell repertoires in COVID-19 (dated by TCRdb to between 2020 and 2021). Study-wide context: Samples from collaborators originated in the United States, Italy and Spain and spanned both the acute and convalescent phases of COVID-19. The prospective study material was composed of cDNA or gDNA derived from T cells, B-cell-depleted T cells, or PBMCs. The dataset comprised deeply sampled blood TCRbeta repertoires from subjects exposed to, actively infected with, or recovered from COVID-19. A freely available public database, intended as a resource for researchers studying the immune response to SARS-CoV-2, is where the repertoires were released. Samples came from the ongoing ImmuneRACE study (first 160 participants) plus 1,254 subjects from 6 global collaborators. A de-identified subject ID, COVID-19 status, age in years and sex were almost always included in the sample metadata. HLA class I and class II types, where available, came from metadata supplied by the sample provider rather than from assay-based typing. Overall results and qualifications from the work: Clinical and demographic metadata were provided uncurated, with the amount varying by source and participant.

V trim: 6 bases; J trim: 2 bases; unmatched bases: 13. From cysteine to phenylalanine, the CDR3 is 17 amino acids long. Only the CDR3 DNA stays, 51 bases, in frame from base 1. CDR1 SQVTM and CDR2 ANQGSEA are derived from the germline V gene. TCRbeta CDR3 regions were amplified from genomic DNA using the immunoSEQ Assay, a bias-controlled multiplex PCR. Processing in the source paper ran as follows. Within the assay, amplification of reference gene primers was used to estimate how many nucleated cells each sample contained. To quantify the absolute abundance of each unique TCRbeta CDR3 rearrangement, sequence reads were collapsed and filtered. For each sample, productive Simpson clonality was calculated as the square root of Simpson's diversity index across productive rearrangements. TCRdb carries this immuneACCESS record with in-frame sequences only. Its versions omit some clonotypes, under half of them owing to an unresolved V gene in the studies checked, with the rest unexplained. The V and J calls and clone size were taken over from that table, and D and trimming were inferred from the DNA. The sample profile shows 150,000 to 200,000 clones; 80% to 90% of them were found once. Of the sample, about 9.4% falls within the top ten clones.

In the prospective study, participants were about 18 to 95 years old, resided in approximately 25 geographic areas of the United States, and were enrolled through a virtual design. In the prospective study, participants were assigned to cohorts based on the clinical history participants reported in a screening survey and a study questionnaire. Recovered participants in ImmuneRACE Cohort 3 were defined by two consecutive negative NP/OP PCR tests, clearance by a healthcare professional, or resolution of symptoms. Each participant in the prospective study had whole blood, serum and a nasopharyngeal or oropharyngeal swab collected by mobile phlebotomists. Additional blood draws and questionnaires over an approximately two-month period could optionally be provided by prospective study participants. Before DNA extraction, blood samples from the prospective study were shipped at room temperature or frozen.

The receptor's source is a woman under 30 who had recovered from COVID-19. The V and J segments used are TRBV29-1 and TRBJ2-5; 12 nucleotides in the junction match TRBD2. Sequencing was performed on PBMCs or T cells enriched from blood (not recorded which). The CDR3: CSVSTSGRRLGQETQYF. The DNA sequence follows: TGCAGCGTGTCAACTAGCGGGAGGAGGCTGGGGCAAGAGACCCAGTACTTC.